The next 10 T cell receptor beta chains were all read from a single sample in a study of shared clonotypes between healthy human individuals (dated by TCRdb to the early 2020s). Libraries were made using the immunoSEQ multiplex PCR assay. Held by TCRdb, this immuneACCESS table contains in-frame sequences only and omits some clones. Under half of the omission traces to an unresolved V gene where checked; the cause of the rest is unknown. This sample gives millions of clones in total; over 85% of them show up just once. Jointly, the top ten make up 0.35% to 0.45% of the sample. Sequenced input: naive CD4+ T cells from PBMCs. The cell subset or site tag for this specimen amounts to: CD45RA+ positively selected. These receptor sequences come from a man between 18 and 29 years old in good health. Some clones in this sample may be carry-over from other donors' samples.

This clone was counted between two and nine times. The CDR3 here is CASSYATGADQPQHF. The CDR3 DNA is TGTGCCAGCAGCTATGCTACAGGGGCAGATCAGCCCCAGCATTTT. This chain connects TRBV7-9 to TRBJ1-5, with TRBD1 identical over 7 bases. CDR3 length: 15 residues. Per the germline V gene, CDR1 is SEHNR and CDR2 is FQNEAQ (reference sequence). V lost 4 bases and J lost 5; bases outside the gene matches: 8.

The chain combines TRBV7-8 with TRBJ1-5; 9 positions match TRBD1. The CDR3 runs 22 residues. J gave up 2 bases and V 0 bases, and 20 bases lay outside the gene matches. Germline values: CDR1 SGHVS, CDR2 FQNEAQ. In DNA form, the CDR3 reads TGTGCCAGCAGCTTAGCGTTGGGAATTAATTATAGGGACAGGGAGGGCAATCAGCCCCAGCATTTT. Translated: CASSLALGINYRDREGNQPQHF.

In DNA form, the CDR3 reads TGCAGCGTTTTAAAGGGGGCTACAGATACGCAGTATTTT. Protein: CSVLKGATDTQYF. The chain joins TRBV29-1 to TRBJ2-3, with 7 bases aligning to TRBD1. The CDR3 loop spans 13 amino acids. Germline loops: CDR1 SQVTM, CDR2 ANQGSEA. V lost 5 bases and J lost 3; bases outside the gene matches: 5.

Remarks on this clone: At the DNA level, this CDR3 is encoded by other sequences in the same sample as well. The chain couples TRBV5-4 to TRBJ2-7, with D uncertain. CDR3 length equals 12 residues. Looked up from germline, CDR1 is SGHNT and CDR2 is YYREEE (reference sequence). Trimming removed 4 bases from V and 5 bases from J, with 10 bases in between. CDR3 amino acids: CASSLSPNEQYF. The CDR3 DNA sequence: TGTGCCAGCAGCCTAAGCCCCAACGAGCAGTACTTC. Looking up the rest from reference TRBV5-4 and TRBJ2-7 gives the full variable domain: ETGVTQSPTHLIKTRGQQVTLRCSSQSGHNTVSWYQQALGQGPQFIFQYYREEENGRGNFPPRFSGLQFPNYSSELNVNALELDDSALYLCASSLSPNEQYFGPGTRLTVT.

The chain carries TRBV5-5 and TRBJ1-1, with a weak D call TRBD1 (5 bases). V shed 1 base and J shed 5 bases, with 18 bases lying between them. The CDR3 is made up of 16 amino acids. Looked up from germline, CDR1 is SGHKS and CDR2 is YYEKEE (reference sequence). CDR3 sequence: CASSLLGGARGTEAFF. Written as DNA, the CDR3 is TGTGCCAGCAGCTTGCTGGGAGGGGCCCGAGGGACTGAAGCTTTCTTT. Based on the CDR3 plus reference TRBV5-5 and TRBJ1-1, the full variable domain is DAGVTQSPTHLIKTRGQQVTLRCSPISGHKSVSWYQQVLGQGPQFIFQYYEKEERGRGNFPDRFSARQFPNYSSELNVNALLLGDSALYLCASSLLGGARGTEAFFGQGTRLTVV.

This chain links TRBV28 with TRBJ1-2, with D unresolved. CDR1 and CDR2 (germline): MDHEN, SYDVKM. The CDR3 is made up of 15 amino acids. V was pared by 7 bases and J by 4 bases, with 19 bases between. The DNA for the CDR3 is TGTGCCAGCATCGGAATCCCCCCGGAATTCTATGGCTACACCTTC. It yields the protein CASIGIPPEFYGYTF.

The CDR3 spells CASSLLSGTNEKLFF. The CDR3 region has the DNA TGTGCCAGCAGCCTACTATCAGGGACTAATGAAAAACTGTTTTTT. J is TRBJ1-4 and V is TRBV28, with D perhaps matching TRBD1 (5 bases). Trimming removed 6 bases at V and 2 bases at J, with 13 bases between. Germline-derived CDR1 and CDR2 are MDHEN and SYDVKM. The CDR3 extends over 15 amino acids.

This chain uses TRBV19 with TRBJ1-5, with a tentative D call TRBD1 (5 bases). Germline V gene lookup returns CDR1 LNHDA and CDR2 SQIVND (reference sequence). CDR3 length: 16 residues. V lost 5 bases and J lost 1, with 15 bases in between. The CDR3 DNA is TGTGCCAGTAGTCCCCGGATCCGGGGGAGCAATCAGCCCCAGCATTTT. Residues: CASSPRIRGSNQPQHF.

This sequence joins TRBV30 and TRBJ1-3; no definite D call. CDR1 is GTSNPN and CDR2 is SVGIG in the germline V gene (reference sequence). V was cut by 1 base and J by 5 bases, with 6 bases left in between. The CDR3 consists of 12 residues. CDR3 amino acids: CAWSEQRNTIYF. The CDR3 nucleotides read TGTGCCTGGAGTGAACAGAGAAACACCATATATTTT.

The rearrangement links TRBV29-1 to TRBJ2-1; tentative D call: TRBD1 (6 bases). The germline V gene encodes CDR1 SQVTM and CDR2 ANQGSEA. The CDR3 has 15 amino acids. The V end was cut by 6 bases, the J end by 0 bases, with 15 bases between. The CDR3: CSVVGQSSSYNEQFF. CDR3 nucleotides: TGCAGCGTCGTCGGACAGTCGAGCTCCTACAATGAGCAGTTCTTC.